The 8 T cell receptor beta chains presented below share a single source sample, sequenced in a study of tumor-infiltrating lymphocytes in oesophageal squamous cell carcinoma. TCRdb recomputed calls from the PCR reads with MiXCR, one row per CDR3 protein. In the table there are around 19,000 distinct CDR3 sequences, 35% to 45% of which are singletons. The sequenced material came from normal esophageal tissue next to the tumor. The source of these receptors is a female donor with esophageal squamous cell carcinoma.

In its sample, this clonotype ranks as medium-sized. This chain connects TRBV11-2 to TRBJ2-5, with 8 bases identical to TRBD2. The CDR3 totals 13 residues. Germline lookup yields CDR1 SGHAT and CDR2 FQNNGV. V shed 8 bases and J 1 base; nucleotides not matched to a gene: 3. The CDR3 spells CASGAGGQETQYF. CDR3 sequence (DNA): TGTGCCAGCGGTGCGGGAGGCCAAGAGACCCAGTACTTC. Combining the CDR3 with reference TRBV11-2 and TRBJ2-5 gives the whole variable domain EAGVAQSPRYKIIEKRQSVAFWCNPISGHATLYWYQQILGQGPKLLIQFQNNGVVDDSQLPKDRFSAERLKGVDSTLKIQPAKLEDSAVYLCASGAGGQETQYFGPGTRLLVL.

CDR3: CASRPTWGETQYF. The DNA of the CDR3 is TGTGCCAGCAGGCCTACCTGGGGGGAGACCCAGTACTTC. The chain couples TRBV12-3 or TRBV12-4 to TRBJ2-5; D is possibly TRBD1 or TRBD2 (5 bases each). The germline V and J ends were trimmed by 6 bases and 5 bases, with 13 bases remaining between them. CDR3 length: 13 residues.

This clonotype occurred a few times. The rearrangement joins TRBV5-1 to TRBJ2-7; D uncertain. Germline-derived CDR1 and CDR2 are SGHRS and YFSETQ. V lost 4 bases and J 4 bases, leaving 12 bases between the germline ends. This CDR3 is 13 amino acids long. CDR3: CASSPSARYEQYF. CDR3 DNA sequence: TGCGCCAGCAGCCCCTCCGCGCGATACGAGCAGTACTTC.

This clonotype has ten or more counts. The chain couples TRBV6-2 or TRBV6-3 to TRBJ2-7; no clear D. Germline CDR1 is MNHEY and CDR2 is SVGEGT. V lost 6 bases, J lost 5 bases, and 17 bases lay in between. This CDR3 spans 14 amino acids. CDR3 DNA sequence: TGTGCCAGCAGCCACTACGGACCATCTCACGAGCAGTACTTC. Protein: CASSHYGPSHEQYF.

The chain combines TRBV9 with TRBJ2-7, with D possibly being TRBD2 (7 bases). V dropped 0 bases and J dropped 7 bases, with 29 bases sitting between them. This CDR3 region has 19 residues. Germline V CDR1 and CDR2: SGDLS, YYNGEE. The DNA for the CDR3 is TGTGCCAGCAGCGTAGATCGGTGGGGGGGCGGGAGTCAGGTAAATGAGCAGTACTTC. It yields the protein CASSVDRWGGGSQVNEQYF.

As for this clonotype: One end of the junction varies from germline; a read error may be responsible. The chain employs TRBV14 and TRBJ1-6, with TRBD1 matching 7 bases. The CDR3 totals 14 residues. Germline CDR1 and CDR2: SGHDN and FVKESK. The CDR3 DNA reads as TGTGCCAGCACCCCCAGGGGGTACCACAATGAGCAGTACTTT. Translated, it gives CASTPRGYHNEQYF.

The chain has TRBV5-1 and TRBJ2-5; D ambiguous. Trimming took 0 bases from V and 11 from J, leaving 17 bases between them. The CDR3 contains 14 residues. Germline values: CDR1 SGHRS, CDR2 YFSETQ. CDR3 sequence: CASSLAITTDTQYF. The DNA for the CDR3 is TGCGCCAGCAGCTTGGCCATAACCACAGATACGCAGTACTTC.

Ten or more counts support this clonotype. This may come from a read error, since a much larger clone is one base off. V usage is TRBV6-1 and J usage is TRBJ2-5; a weak D match, TRBD2 (5 bases). V shed 9 bases and J shed 11 bases, with 16 bases lying between them. The germline gives CDR1 MNHNS, CDR2 SASEGT. The CDR3 extends over 11 amino acids. CDR3 residues: CASYSGNEQYF. The DNA for the CDR3 is TGTGCCAGTTATTCGGGGAATGAGCAGTACTTC.